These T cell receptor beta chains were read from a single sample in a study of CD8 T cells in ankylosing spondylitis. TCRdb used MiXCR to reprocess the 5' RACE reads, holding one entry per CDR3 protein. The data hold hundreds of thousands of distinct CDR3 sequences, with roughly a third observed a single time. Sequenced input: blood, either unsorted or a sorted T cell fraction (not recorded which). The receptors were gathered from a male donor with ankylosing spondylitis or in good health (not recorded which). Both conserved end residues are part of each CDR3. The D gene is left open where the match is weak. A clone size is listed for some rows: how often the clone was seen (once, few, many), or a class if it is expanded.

CDR3: CASRPRDESSYNEQFF
DNA: TGTGCCAGCAGGCCTCGGGACGAAAGCTCCTACAATGAGCAGTTCTTC
V: TRBV7-9
size: NA
D: NA
length: 16
J: TRBJ2-1

CDR3: CASSLDRGPNSPLHF
DNA: TGTGCCAGCAGCCTGGACAGGGGACCTAATTCACCCCTCCACTTT
V: TRBV6-1
size: few
D: TRBD1
length: 15
J: TRBJ1-6

CDR3: CSARRGQETQYF
DNA: TGCAGTGCTAGACGGGGGCAAGAGACCCAGTACTTC
V: TRBV20-1
size: few
D: NA
length: 12
J: TRBJ2-5

CDR3: CAISEVPGLESEQFF
DNA: TGTGCCATCAGTGAGGTTCCGGGACTAGAGAGTGAGCAGTTCTTC
V: TRBV10-3
size: NA
D: TRBD2
length: 15
J: TRBJ2-1

CDR3: CASSYSRTMIYNEQFF
DNA: TGTGCCAGCAGTTACTCGCGGACAATGATCTACAATGAGCAGTTCTTC
V: TRBV6-5
size: few
D: NA
length: 16
J: TRBJ2-1

CDR3: CASSSWDRRYEQYF
DNA: TGTGCCAGCAGCTCTTGGGACAGGAGGTACGAGCAGTACTTC
V: TRBV7-9
size: NA
D: TRBD1
length: 14
J: TRBJ2-7

CDR3: CATSSKYTGGAGGYTF
DNA: TGTGCCACCAGCAGTAAATATACAGGGGGCGCGGGGGGCTACACCTTC
V: TRBV15
size: NA
D: TRBD1
length: 16
J: TRBJ1-2

CDR3: CSARDLAGGTGETQYF
DNA: TGCAGTGCTAGAGATCTCGCGGGGGGGACCGGTGAGACCCAGTACTTC
V: TRBV20-1
size: few
D: TRBD2
length: 16
J: TRBJ2-5

CDR3: CATSRDSGTLLSTDTQYF
DNA: TGTGCCACCAGCAGAGACTCCGGGACTCTTCTTAGCACAGATACGCAGTATTTT
V: TRBV15
size: NA
D: NA
length: 18
J: TRBJ2-3

CDR3: CASSADATSTEAFF
DNA: TGTGCCAGCAGCGCCGACGCGACGAGCACTGAAGCTTTCTTT
V: TRBV9
size: NA
D: NA
length: 14
J: TRBJ1-1

CDR3: CSARVQGVSYSPLHF
DNA: TGCAGTGCTAGGGTACAGGGTGTAAGCTATTCACCCCTCCACTTT
V: TRBV20-1
size: few
D: NA
length: 15
J: TRBJ1-6

CDR3: CSARPRSSGANVLTF
DNA: TGCAGTGCTAGGCCTCGTAGCTCTGGGGCCAACGTCCTGACTTTC
V: TRBV20-1
size: once
D: NA
length: 15
J: TRBJ2-6

CDR3: CASTAGGSLTDTQYF
DNA: TGTGCCAGCACTGCCGGAGGCAGTCTCACAGATACGCAGTATTTT
V: TRBV7-9
size: NA
D: NA
length: 15
J: TRBJ2-3

CDR3: CASTPTGLSREQYF
DNA: TGTGCCAGCACCCCGACAGGGTTGTCTCGCGAGCAGTACTTC
V: TRBV12-3/TRBV12-4
size: NA
D: TRBD1
length: 14
J: TRBJ2-7

CDR3: CASSQDGLYEQYF
DNA: TGTGCCAGCAGCCAAGACGGGCTCTACGAGCAGTACTTC
V: TRBV4-2
size: few
D: NA
length: 13
J: TRBJ2-7

CDR3: CASGVTVDGGNTIYF
DNA: TGTGCCAGCGGGGTGACTGTGGATGGTGGAAACACCATATATTTT
V: TRBV5-6
size: NA
D: NA
length: 15
J: TRBJ1-3

CDR3: CAISDGGAAYTDTQYF
DNA: TGTGCCATCAGTGACGGGGGGGCTGCATACACAGATACGCAGTATTTT
V: TRBV10-3
size: once
D: TRBD2
length: 16
J: TRBJ2-3

CDR3: CASSNPEVDSAFF
DNA: TGTGCCAGCAGTAACCCGGAGGTGGATTCGGCTTTCTTT
V: TRBV6-5
size: NA
D: NA
length: 13
J: TRBJ1-1

CDR3: CASRQESTYGYTF
DNA: TGCGCCAGCAGGCAGGAAAGTACCTATGGCTACACCTTC
V: TRBV5-1
size: NA
D: NA
length: 13
J: TRBJ1-2

CDR3: CASSLQKPYEQYF
DNA: TGTGCCAGCAGTTTACAGAAACCCTACGAGCAGTACTTC
V: TRBV28
size: NA
D: NA
length: 13
J: TRBJ2-7

CDR3: CSARKEGHPGYTF
DNA: TGCAGTGCTAGAAAAGAGGGGCACCCTGGCTACACCTTC
V: TRBV20-1
size: NA
D: NA
length: 13
J: TRBJ1-2

CDR3: CSATSDGPNEQFF
DNA: TGCAGTGCTACCTCGGACGGGCCCAATGAGCAGTTCTTC
V: TRBV20-1
size: few
D: NA
length: 13
J: TRBJ2-1

CDR3: CASPAGSWVDEAFF
DNA: TGTGCCAGCCCCGCAGGATCGTGGGTCGATGAAGCTTTCTTT
V: TRBV5-8
size: NA
D: NA
length: 14
J: TRBJ1-1

CDR3: CSASGQGVRENIQYF
DNA: TGCAGTGCCTCCGGACAGGGGGTAAGGGAAAACATTCAGTACTTC
V: TRBV20-1
size: NA
D: TRBD1
length: 15
J: TRBJ2-4

CDR3: CSARGDLSSYNEQFF
DNA: TGCAGTGCTAGAGGTGACTTAAGCTCCTACAATGAGCAGTTCTTC
V: TRBV20-1
size: NA
D: NA
length: 15
J: TRBJ2-1

CDR3: CSISTRVSEQYF
DNA: TGCAGTATCAGTACCAGGGTATCCGAGCAGTACTTC
V: TRBV20-1
size: NA
D: NA
length: 12
J: TRBJ2-7

CDR3: CASSTERQATYEQYF
DNA: TGTGCCAGCAGCACCGAAAGACAGGCAACCTACGAGCAGTACTTC
V: TRBV11-2
size: NA
D: NA
length: 15
J: TRBJ2-7

CDR3: CASSLEGRGLLSRQFF
DNA: TGTGCCAGCAGCTTGGAGGGCAGGGGCCTCCTCAGCCGGCAGTTCTTC
V: TRBV5-5
size: NA
D: NA
length: 16
J: TRBJ2-1

CDR3: CASSEWSKNIQYF
DNA: TGTGCCAGCAGTGAATGGAGCAAAAACATTCAGTACTTC
V: TRBV25-1
size: few
D: NA
length: 13
J: TRBJ2-4

CDR3: CASSSAEGDDSNQPQHF
DNA: TGTGCCAGCAGTTCGGCGGAGGGGGATGATAGCAATCAGCCCCAGCATTTT
V: TRBV28
size: NA
D: NA
length: 17
J: TRBJ1-5

CDR3: CASSPNIREKNIQYF
DNA: TGTGCCAGCAGCCCTAACATAAGGGAGAAAAACATTCAGTACTTC
V: TRBV7-9
size: few
D: NA
length: 15
J: TRBJ2-4

CDR3: CASSLFPSGGGWGTEAFF
DNA: TGTGCCAGCAGCCTTTTCCCATCGGGGGGGGGTTGGGGCACTGAAGCTTTCTTT
V: TRBV12-3/TRBV12-4
size: NA
D: NA
length: 18
J: TRBJ1-1

CDR3: CASSAPSRETQYF
DNA: TGTGCCAGCAGCGCACCTAGCCGGGAGACCCAGTACTTC
V: TRBV7-2
size: NA
D: NA
length: 13
J: TRBJ2-5

CDR3: CASSQGHSGELFF
DNA: TGCGCCAGCAGCCAAGGTCACTCCGGGGAGCTGTTTTTT
V: TRBV5-1
size: NA
D: NA
length: 13
J: TRBJ2-2

CDR3: CATSPRTWYQETQYF
DNA: TGTGCCACCAGCCCCCGGACCTGGTACCAAGAGACCCAGTACTTC
V: TRBV15
size: once
D: NA
length: 15
J: TRBJ2-5

CDR3: CASSFSGFNQPQHF
DNA: TGTGCCAGCAGTTTTTCGGGGTTCAATCAGCCCCAGCATTTT
V: TRBV27
size: few
D: NA
length: 14
J: TRBJ1-5

CDR3: CASSWEGASGYTF
DNA: TGTGCCAGCAGTTGGGAGGGGGCGAGTGGCTACACCTTC
V: TRBV12-3/TRBV12-4
size: NA
D: TRBD1
length: 13
J: TRBJ1-2

CDR3: CASSSVPDSLNYEQYF
DNA: TGTGCCAGCAGTTCGGTCCCAGACAGCTTAAACTACGAGCAGTACTTC
V: TRBV6-5
size: NA
D: NA
length: 16
J: TRBJ2-7

CDR3: CSASDRGVGFGQFF
DNA: TGCAGTGCTAGCGACAGGGGTGTCGGATTCGGGCAGTTCTTC
V: TRBV20-1
size: many
D: TRBD1
length: 14
J: TRBJ2-1

CDR3: CASSFGVGPQETQYF
DNA: TGTGCCAGCAGCTTTGGGGTAGGCCCACAAGAGACCCAGTACTTC
V: TRBV4-2
size: few
D: NA
length: 15
J: TRBJ2-5

CDR3: CASRTGTAPYNEQFF
DNA: TGTGCCAGCAGGACCGGGACAGCGCCCTACAATGAGCAGTTCTTC
V: TRBV28
size: NA
D: TRBD1
length: 15
J: TRBJ2-1

CDR3: CASSQQHPPGATGNTIYF
DNA: TGTGCCAGCAGCCAACAGCATCCGCCAGGAGCTACTGGAAACACCATATATTTT
V: TRBV4-2
size: NA
D: NA
length: 18
J: TRBJ1-3

CDR3: CASSLTASGLADNEQFF
DNA: TGTGCCAGCAGCTTAACGGCATCGGGACTAGCGGACAATGAGCAGTTCTTC
V: TRBV7-3
size: NA
D: TRBD2
length: 17
J: TRBJ2-1

CDR3: CSAIQGSNQPQHF
DNA: TGCAGTGCTATTCAAGGTAGCAATCAGCCCCAGCATTTT
V: TRBV20-1
size: NA
D: NA
length: 13
J: TRBJ1-5

CDR3: CASTREGLSTDTQYF
DNA: TGCGCCAGCACTCGGGAGGGGCTGAGCACAGATACGCAGTATTTT
V: TRBV5-1
size: NA
D: TRBD2
length: 15
J: TRBJ2-3

CDR3: CSASGQSLLHYGYTF
DNA: TGCAGTGCTAGTGGCCAGAGCCTACTTCACTATGGCTACACCTTC
V: TRBV20-1
size: few
D: NA
length: 15
J: TRBJ1-2

CDR3: CASRRGGDTGELFF
DNA: TGTGCCAGCAGGAGAGGGGGGGACACCGGGGAGCTGTTTTTT
V: TRBV6-1
size: few
D: NA
length: 14
J: TRBJ2-2

CDR3: CSATVVPNEKLFF
DNA: TGCAGTGCTACGGTGGTGCCTAATGAAAAACTGTTTTTT
V: TRBV20-1
size: few
D: NA
length: 13
J: TRBJ1-4

CDR3: CASSSNRGGSNTGELFF
DNA: TGCGCCAGCAGCTCAAACAGGGGAGGAAGCAACACCGGGGAGCTGTTTTTT
V: TRBV5-1
size: NA
D: NA
length: 17
J: TRBJ2-2

CDR3: CSASPPNRRFQPQHF
DNA: TGCAGTGCTTCCCCACCGAACAGGCGTTTCCAGCCCCAGCATTTT
V: TRBV20-1
size: once
D: NA
length: 15
J: TRBJ1-5

CDR3: CSPGQGGDTEAFF
DNA: TGCAGTCCGGGACAGGGAGGGGACACTGAAGCTTTCTTT
V: TRBV20-1
size: NA
D: TRBD1
length: 13
J: TRBJ1-1

CDR3: CASSPLTVTDTQYF
DNA: TGTGCCAGCAGCCCCTTGACAGTCACAGATACGCAGTATTTT
V: TRBV7-9
size: few
D: NA
length: 14
J: TRBJ2-3

CDR3: CSARDIGLGYTF
DNA: TGCAGTGCTAGAGATATCGGGTTGGGGTACACCTTC
V: TRBV20-1
size: few
D: NA
length: 12
J: TRBJ1-2

CDR3: CATSTGLADTDTQYF
DNA: TGTGCCACCAGCACAGGACTAGCGGACACAGATACGCAGTATTTT
V: TRBV15
size: NA
D: TRBD2
length: 15
J: TRBJ2-3

CDR3: CASSPGLAGDQFF
DNA: TGTGCCAGCAGCCCCGGCCTAGCGGGTGACCAGTTCTTC
V: TRBV6-1
size: NA
D: TRBD2
length: 13
J: TRBJ2-1

CDR3: CAISDWGAGTDTQYF
DNA: TGTGCCATCAGTGACTGGGGGGCCGGGACAGATACGCAGTATTTT
V: TRBV10-3
size: NA
D: NA
length: 15
J: TRBJ2-3

CDR3: CASSTAQGRAFF
DNA: TGTGCCAGCAGCACAGCACAGGGGCGAGCTTTCTTT
V: TRBV7-9
size: once
D: TRBD1
length: 12
J: TRBJ1-1

CDR3: CASSLGPGGRYEQFF
DNA: TGCGCCAGCAGCTTGGGGCCGGGGGGGCGGTATGAGCAGTTCTTC
V: TRBV5-1
size: NA
D: TRBD2
length: 15
J: TRBJ2-1

CDR3: CASSWEGQGNYGYTF
DNA: TGCGCCAGCAGCTGGGAGGGACAGGGGAACTATGGCTACACCTTC
V: TRBV5-1
size: few
D: TRBD1
length: 15
J: TRBJ1-2